What follows describes a single T cell receptor beta chain. Its antigen remains unknown. This sample was included in a study of OX40 agonist ivuxolimab in advanced cancers. Losses at the gene ends were 0 bases for V and 14 bases for J; bases not matched to a gene: 13. Germline CDR1 reads SGHDT; CDR2 reads YYEEEE. CDR3 length: 15 residues. The study's findings and limits: In the expanded peripheral T cells, antigen specificity was never determined. More expanded clones were seen, on average, in CD8+ T cells than in CD4+.

Measured with immunoSEQ multiplex PCR; TCRdb has only the in-frame clones, and not every one. Among about 75,000 clones, around 83% were seen once, and the ten largest hold roughly 15%. The chain recombines TRBV5-6 with TRBJ2-1; the match to TRBD2 covers 8 bases. The receptor comes from an adult with an advanced solid tumor such as melanoma, head and neck, liver or kidney cancer. The sample consisted of CD4+ or CD8+ T cells sorted from blood, taken in a trial of the OX40 agonist ivuxolimab. DNA for the CDR3: TGTGCCAGCAGCTTGGCGGCGGGAGGCCACTTGGAAGAGTTCTTC. This codes for CASSLAAGGHLEEFF.